These 23 T cell receptor beta chains were all obtained from the same sample, sequenced in a study of shared clonotypes between healthy human individuals. Method: immunoSEQ multiplex PCR; TCRdb's copy keeps in-frame clones and lacks some. The sample has hundreds of thousands of clones, around 73% seen once; the top ten hold around 1.7%. The source material was memory CD4+ T cells sorted from blood. Subset noted: CD45RA-negative fraction. These receptors were obtained from a woman aged 25 to 39 in good health.

The chain is built from TRBV5-4 and TRBJ1-3; 7 bases are a match to TRBD1. Germline V gene sequence: CDR1 SGHNT, CDR2 YYREEE (reference sequence). This CDR3 has 15 residues. After removal of 0 bases from V and 2 bases from J, the junction contained 2 bases not matched to a gene. CDR3 coding DNA: TGTGCCAGCAGCTTGGGGACAGGCGCTGGAAACACCATATATTTT. This gives the protein CASSLGTGAGNTIYF.

V is TRBV4-1 and J is TRBJ2-7, with 11 bases aligning to TRBD2. Per the germline V gene, CDR1 is MGHRA and CDR2 is YSYEKL. After removal of 3 bases from V and 2 bases from J, the junction contained 6 bases not matched to a gene. The CDR3 is made up of 16 amino acids. The CDR3 nucleotides are TGCGCCAGCAGCCAGTCGGGACTAGCGGAGGCCTACGAGCAGTACTTC. Its translation: CASSQSGLAEAYEQYF.

Worth noting for this clone: The identical CDR3 is also encoded by other nucleotide sequences in the sample. This chain uses TRBV6-6 with TRBJ2-7, with D possibly matching TRBD1 (6 bases). This CDR3 contains 12 residues. The germline gives CDR1 MNHNY, CDR2 SVGAGI (reference sequence). The V end lost 5 bases, the J end lost 4 bases, and 9 bases lay between the germline ends. The CDR3 region has the DNA TGTGCCAGCAGTCCACAGGGATACGAGCAGTACTTC. Its protein is CASSPQGYEQYF.

The J gene is TRBJ1-1, the V gene TRBV6-4; no definite D call. V was cut by 2 bases and J by 6 bases, with 10 bases left in between. CDR3 length: 13 amino acids. Germline V gene lookup returns CDR1 MRHNA and CDR2 SNTAGT. The CDR3 here is CASSDGWFSEAFF. The CDR3 nucleotides read TGTGCCAGCAGTGACGGGTGGTTCTCTGAAGCTTTCTTT.

This clone has just a few counts. V is TRBV5-5 and J is TRBJ1-2; no firm D call. V was trimmed by 0 bases and J by 7 bases, leaving 16 bases between them. The germline V gene has CDR1 SGHKS and CDR2 YYEKEE (reference sequence). The CDR3 is 15 residues long. CDR3 region: CASSLETTGLGGYTF. The CDR3 DNA is TGTGCCAGCAGCTTGGAAACAACCGGATTGGGTGGCTACACCTTC.

Concerning this clone itself: It may be a read error: a sequence one base away is much more abundant. V gene TRBV6-1 combines with J gene TRBJ1-5; no clear D. Trimming pared 7 bases from V and 1 base from J, leaving 5 bases between. There are 12 residues in the CDR3. Germline-derived CDR1 and CDR2 are MNHNS and SASEGT. CDR3 in amino acids: CASTGSNQPQHF. In DNA, the CDR3 is TGTGCCAGCACGGGAAGCAATCAGCCCCAGCATTTT.

This clone was seen more than once but under ten times. This chain connects TRBV30 to TRBJ1-3; 8 nucleotides line up with TRBD1. J was trimmed by 8 bases and V by 8 bases; bases with no gene match: 5. This CDR3 comprises 11 residues. CDR1 is GTSNPN and CDR2 is SVGIG in the germline V gene (reference sequence). The CDR3 sequence is CAGQGSYTIYF. CDR3 nucleotides: TGTGCCGGACAGGGTTCGTACACCATATATTTT.

The chain has TRBV7-9 and TRBJ1-2; 10 bases align to TRBD1. Germline V CDR1 and CDR2: SEHNR, FQNEAQ (reference sequence). V trimming: 1 base; J trimming: 7 bases; junction bases outside the gene matches: 6. This CDR3 spans 15 amino acids. CDR3 sequence reads: CASSLVGQGLPGYTF. The CDR3 bases are TGTGCCAGCAGCTTAGTGGGACAGGGGTTGCCTGGCTACACCTTC.

The chain recombines TRBV15 with TRBJ2-1; no firm D call. Germline CDR1 and CDR2: LNHNV and YYDKDF (reference sequence). The CDR3 extends over 14 amino acids. The V gene lost 0 bases and the J gene lost 3 bases, with 6 bases spanning the gap. CDR3 nucleotides: TGTGCCACCAGCAGAGATTTAGTCTACAATGAGCAGTTCTTC. Encoded protein: CATSRDLVYNEQFF.

The chain uses TRBV5-6 and TRBJ2-1; TRBD2 is a possible D gene (6 bases). V was pared by 2 bases and J by 4 bases, with 19 bases between. The CDR3 loop spans 17 amino acids. Germline V CDR1 and CDR2: SGHDT, YYEEEE. In DNA, the CDR3 is TGTGCCAGCAGCTTTCTTAGGCGAAGCGGGTCGTACAATGAGCAGTTCTTC. Protein product: CASSFLRRSGSYNEQFF.

This clone was counted between two and nine times. Other DNA sequences within the sample encode an identical CDR3. The V gene is TRBV27, the J gene TRBJ1-1; no clear D. Trimming took 0 bases from V and 1 from J, leaving 6 bases between them. The CDR3 spans 14 residues. The germline gives CDR1 MNHEY, CDR2 SMNVEV (reference sequence). The CDR3 loop is CASSLSRQNTEAFF. CDR3 nucleotide sequence: TGTGCCAGCAGTTTATCACGCCAGAACACTGAAGCTTTCTTT.

At least ten counts were recorded for this clone. V is TRBV5-1 and J is TRBJ1-4; 10 bases align to TRBD1. The CDR3 totals 15 residues. V shed 4 bases and J 2 bases; nucleotides not matched to a gene: 2. Germline V gene lookup returns CDR1 SGHRS and CDR2 YFSETQ. CDR3 protein: CASSRGQGTNEKLFF. As DNA, the CDR3 is TGCGCCAGCAGCCGGGGACAGGGGACTAATGAAAAACTGTTTTTT. The full variable domain, rest sourced from reference TRBV5-1 and TRBJ1-4, is KAGVTQTPRYLIKTRGQQVTLSCSPISGHRSVSWYQQTPGQGLQFLFEYFSETQRNKGNFPGRFSGRQFSNSRSEMNVSTLELGDSALYLCASSRGQGTNEKLFFGSGTQLSVL.

Turning to this clone: Within the sample, other DNA sequences also encode this same CDR3. This rearrangement joins TRBV5-1 to TRBJ2-1; the D gene is possibly TRBD2 (5 bases). The CDR3 is made up of 15 amino acids. V was cut by 2 bases and J by 1 base, with 10 bases left in between. Germline CDR1 is SGHRS and CDR2 is YFSETQ. CDR3 nucleotide sequence: TGCGCCAGCAGCTTCGCGAGCGGATCCTACAATGAGCAGTTCTTC. Translating gives CASSFASGSYNEQFF.

The sample holds many counts of this clone. The rearrangement joins TRBV25-1 to TRBJ2-1; no clear D. V dropped 1 base and J dropped 14 bases, with 12 bases sitting between them. Germline values: CDR1 MGHDK, CDR2 SYGVNS. CDR3 length: 12 amino acids. CDR3 sequence (DNA): TGTGCCAGCAGTGAATCGCAATCAAGGGAGTTCTTC. Translation: CASSESQSREFF.

The chain's CDR3 is CASSQGKYGQGRGSPYEQYF. In nucleotides, the CDR3 is TGCGCCAGCAGCCAAGGAAAGTACGGACAGGGGAGAGGGTCCCCTTACGAGCAGTACTTC. V and J are TRBV4-1 and TRBJ2-7, with 9 bases fitting TRBD1. With V trimmed by 1 base and J by 4 bases, 20 bases remained unmatched. This CDR3 is built from 20 residues. Germline-derived CDR1 and CDR2 are MGHRA and YSYEKL.

The rearrangement links TRBV5-1 to TRBJ2-7; TRBD1 agrees at 8 bases. The V gene's germline CDR1 is SGHRS and CDR2 YFSETQ. Trimming took 6 bases from V and 3 from J; bases not matched to a gene: 11. This CDR3 has 15 amino acids. CDR3 in amino acids: CASKLKDRALYEQYF. CDR3 DNA sequence: TGCGCCAGCAAATTGAAGGACAGGGCCCTCTACGAGCAGTACTTC. Full variable domain (remainder filled in from reference TRBV5-1 and TRBJ2-7): KAGVTQTPRYLIKTRGQQVTLSCSPISGHRSVSWYQQTPGQGLQFLFEYFSETQRNKGNFPGRFSGRQFSNSRSEMNVSTLELGDSALYLCASKLKDRALYEQYFGPGTRLTVT.

This chain links TRBV6-5 with TRBJ2-1, with D possibly being TRBD1 (5 bases). Germline CDR1 is MNHEY and CDR2 is SVGAGI. CDR3 length: 14 amino acids. Trimming removed 5 bases from V and 2 bases from J, with 10 bases in between. The CDR3 bases are TGTGCCAGCAGTCGGACATTTCCCTACAATGAGCAGTTCTTC. This sequence encodes CASSRTFPYNEQFF.

Concerning this clone: This clone may be a read error of a much larger clone one base away. The V gene is TRBV7-8, the J gene TRBJ2-3, with no clear D. The CDR3 is made up of 11 amino acids. Trimming pared 3 bases from V and 2 bases from J, leaving 0 bases between. Germline assignment: CDR1 SGHVS and CDR2 FQNEAQ. CDR3 loop: CASSFTDTQYF. In DNA, the CDR3 is TGTGCCAGCAGCTTCACAGATACGCAGTATTTT. Full variable domain (remainder filled in from reference TRBV7-8 and TRBJ2-3): GAGVSQSPRYKVAKRGQDVALRCDPISGHVSLFWYQQALGQGPEFLTYFQNEAQLDKSGLPSDRFFAERPEGSVSTLKIQRTQQEDSAVYLCASSFTDTQYFGPGTRLTVL.

In this sample, this clone turned up many times. The chain employs TRBV2 and TRBJ2-4; D not certain. Trimming took off 10 bases at V and 0 bases at J, with 13 bases between the two ends. The CDR3 runs to 14 residues. Germline loops: CDR1 SNHLY, CDR2 FYNNEI. The CDR3 coding sequence is TGTGCCACCAAACGAGAAGTAGCCAAAAACATTCAGTACTTC. This gives the protein CATKREVAKNIQYF.

This chain links TRBV25-1 with TRBJ1-1; possibly TRBD1 for D (5 bases). V shed 5 bases and J shed 1 base, with 20 bases lying between them. Per germline, CDR1 MGHDK and CDR2 SYGVNS. The CDR3 runs to 17 residues. CDR3 in amino acids: CASSPAGGPRRNTEAFF. The CDR3 region has the DNA TGTGCCAGCAGTCCCGCGGGGGGTCCCCGGCGGAACACTGAAGCTTTCTTT.

This chain uses TRBV18 with TRBJ1-1; 9 bases are shared with TRBD1. V dropped 1 base and J dropped 8; count of bases not matched to a gene: 5. Germline V CDR1 and CDR2: KGHSH, LQKENI. The CDR3 sequence is 14 residues long. The CDR3 DNA sequence: TGTGCCAGCTCACCACGGGACAGGGCGTCAGAAGCTTTCTTT. This encodes CASSPRDRASEAFF.

V and J are TRBV6-1 and TRBJ2-7, with 14 bases lining up with TRBD2. The V and J ends lost 1 base and 5 bases, in that order; junction bases with no gene match: 4. Germline-derived CDR1 and CDR2 are MNHNS and SASEGT. The CDR3 runs 16 residues. The CDR3 reads CASSEERLAGGDEQYF. DNA of the CDR3: TGTGCCAGCAGTGAAGAGCGACTAGCGGGAGGGGACGAGCAGTACTTC.

The chain recombines TRBV10-1 with TRBJ2-7, with D unresolved. Germline V CDR1 and CDR2: WNHNN, SYGVQD (reference sequence). CDR3 length: 12 amino acids. Trimming pared 4 bases from V and 2 bases from J, leaving 6 bases between. Written as DNA, the CDR3 is TGCGCCAGCAGTGGGCCGACCTACGAGCAGTACTTC. Residues: CASSGPTYEQYF.